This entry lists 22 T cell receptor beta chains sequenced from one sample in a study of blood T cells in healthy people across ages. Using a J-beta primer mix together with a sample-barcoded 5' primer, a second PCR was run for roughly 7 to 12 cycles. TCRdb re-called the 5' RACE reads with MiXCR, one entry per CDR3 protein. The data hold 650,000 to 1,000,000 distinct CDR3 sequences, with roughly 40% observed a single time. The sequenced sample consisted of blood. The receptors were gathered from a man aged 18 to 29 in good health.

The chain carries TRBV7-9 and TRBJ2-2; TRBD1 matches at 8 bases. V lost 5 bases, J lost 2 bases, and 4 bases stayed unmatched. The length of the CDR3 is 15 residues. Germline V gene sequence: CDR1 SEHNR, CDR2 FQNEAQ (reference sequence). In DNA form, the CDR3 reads TGTGCCAGCAGCCGGACAGGGTCAAACACCGGGGAGCTGTTTTTT. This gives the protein CASSRTGSNTGELFF.

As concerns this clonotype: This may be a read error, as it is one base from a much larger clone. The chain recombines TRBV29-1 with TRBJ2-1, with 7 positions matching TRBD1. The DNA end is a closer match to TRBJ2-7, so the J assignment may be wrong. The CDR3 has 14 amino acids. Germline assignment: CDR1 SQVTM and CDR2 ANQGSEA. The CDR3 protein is CSVETGMRYNEQYF. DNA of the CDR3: TGCAGCGTAGAGACAGGGATGCGGTACAATGAGCAGTACTTC.

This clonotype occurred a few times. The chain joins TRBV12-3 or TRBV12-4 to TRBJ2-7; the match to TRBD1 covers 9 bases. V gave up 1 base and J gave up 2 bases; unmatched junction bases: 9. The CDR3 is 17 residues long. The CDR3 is CASSLEGGQGRAYEQYF. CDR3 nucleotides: TGTGCCAGCAGTTTAGAGGGGGGACAGGGTCGCGCCTACGAGCAGTACTTC.

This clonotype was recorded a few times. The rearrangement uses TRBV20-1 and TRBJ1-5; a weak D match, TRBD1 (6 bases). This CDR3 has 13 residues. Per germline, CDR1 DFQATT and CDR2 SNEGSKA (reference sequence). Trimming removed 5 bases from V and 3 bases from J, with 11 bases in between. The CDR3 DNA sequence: TGCAGTGCTCTGGACAGTCCCAATCAGCCCCAGCATTTT. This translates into CSALDSPNQPQHF.

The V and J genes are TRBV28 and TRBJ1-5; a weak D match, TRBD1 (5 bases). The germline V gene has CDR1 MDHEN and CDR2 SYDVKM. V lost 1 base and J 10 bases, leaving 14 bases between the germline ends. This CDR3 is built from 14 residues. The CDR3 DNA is TGTGCCAGCAGTTTATTGGCCAGGGATCCCCCCCAGCATTTT. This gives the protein CASSLLARDPPQHF.

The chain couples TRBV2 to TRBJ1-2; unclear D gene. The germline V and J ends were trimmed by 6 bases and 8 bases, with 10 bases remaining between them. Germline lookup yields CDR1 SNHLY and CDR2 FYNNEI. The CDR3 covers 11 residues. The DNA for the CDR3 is TGTGCCAGCAGCGCGATGTCCGGCTACACCTTC. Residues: CASSAMSGYTF.

This CDR3 reads CASGLDSEAFF. In DNA form, the CDR3 reads TGTGCCAGCGGACTAGACAGTGAAGCTTTCTTT. The chain couples TRBV7-9 to TRBJ1-1; weak D call: TRBD1 (5 bases). Trimming took 8 bases from V and 7 from J, leaving 11 bases between them. Germline V CDR1 and CDR2: SEHNR, FQNEAQ (reference sequence). The CDR3 runs 11 residues.

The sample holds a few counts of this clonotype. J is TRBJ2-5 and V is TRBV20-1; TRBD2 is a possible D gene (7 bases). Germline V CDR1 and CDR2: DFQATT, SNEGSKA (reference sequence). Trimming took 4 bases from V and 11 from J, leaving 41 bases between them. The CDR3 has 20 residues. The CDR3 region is CSAKASPAPRGRGPFNEQYF. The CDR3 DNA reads TGCAGTGCTAAAGCATCCCCAGCCCCCCGAGGGCGGGGGCCTTTCAATGAGCAGTACTTC.

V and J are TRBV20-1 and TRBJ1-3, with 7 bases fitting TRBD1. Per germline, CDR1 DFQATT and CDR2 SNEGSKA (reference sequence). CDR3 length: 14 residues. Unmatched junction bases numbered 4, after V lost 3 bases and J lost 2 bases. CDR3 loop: CSASSGTAGNTIYF. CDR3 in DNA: TGCAGTGCTAGCTCCGGGACAGCTGGAAACACCATATATTTT.

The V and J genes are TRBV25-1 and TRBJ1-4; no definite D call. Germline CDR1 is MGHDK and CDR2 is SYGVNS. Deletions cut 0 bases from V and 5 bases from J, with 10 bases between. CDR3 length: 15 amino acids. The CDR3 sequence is CASSEYRSANEKLFF. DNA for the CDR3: TGTGCCAGCAGTGAATATAGGTCGGCAAATGAAAAACTGTTTTTT.

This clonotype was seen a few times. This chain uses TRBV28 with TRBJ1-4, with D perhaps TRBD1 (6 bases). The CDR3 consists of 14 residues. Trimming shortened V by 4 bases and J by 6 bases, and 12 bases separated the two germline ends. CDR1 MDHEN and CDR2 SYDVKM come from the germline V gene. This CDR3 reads CASSSVRGDEKLFF. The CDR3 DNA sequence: TGTGCCAGCAGTTCGGTTAGGGGGGATGAAAAACTGTTTTTT.

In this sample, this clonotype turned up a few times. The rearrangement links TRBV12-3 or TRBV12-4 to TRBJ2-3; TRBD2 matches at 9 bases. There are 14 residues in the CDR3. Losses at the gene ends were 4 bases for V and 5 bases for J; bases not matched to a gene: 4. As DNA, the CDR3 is TGTGCCAGCAGTTGGGAGCGGGGGGTAGATACGCAGTATTTT. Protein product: CASSWERGVDTQYF.

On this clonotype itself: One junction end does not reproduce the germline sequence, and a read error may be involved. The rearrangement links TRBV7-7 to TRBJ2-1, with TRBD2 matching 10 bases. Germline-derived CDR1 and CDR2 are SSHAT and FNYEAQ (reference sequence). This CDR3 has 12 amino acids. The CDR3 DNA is TGTGCTAGCAGCCGGACTAGCGGTGAGCAGTTCTTC. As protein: CASSRTSGEQFF.

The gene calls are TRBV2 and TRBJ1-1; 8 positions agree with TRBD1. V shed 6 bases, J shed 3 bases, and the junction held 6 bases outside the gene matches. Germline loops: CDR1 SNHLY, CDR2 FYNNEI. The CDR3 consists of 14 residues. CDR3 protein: CASRPGGGYTEAFF. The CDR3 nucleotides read TGTGCCAGCAGGCCAGGGGGCGGGTACACTGAAGCTTTCTTT.

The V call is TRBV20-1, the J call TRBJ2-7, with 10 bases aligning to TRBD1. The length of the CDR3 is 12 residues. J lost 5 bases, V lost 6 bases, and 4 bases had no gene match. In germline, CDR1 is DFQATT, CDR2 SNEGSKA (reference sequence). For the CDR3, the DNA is TGCAGTGCCCAAGACAGGGGGCACGAGCAGTACTTC. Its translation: CSAQDRGHEQYF.

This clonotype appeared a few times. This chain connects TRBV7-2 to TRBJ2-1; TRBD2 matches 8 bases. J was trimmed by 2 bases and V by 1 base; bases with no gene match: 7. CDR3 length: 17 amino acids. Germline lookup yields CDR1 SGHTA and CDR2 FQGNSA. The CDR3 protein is CASSLVGGGSPYNEQFF. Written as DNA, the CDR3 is TGTGCCAGCAGCTTAGTGGGCGGGGGGAGCCCCTACAATGAGCAGTTCTTC.

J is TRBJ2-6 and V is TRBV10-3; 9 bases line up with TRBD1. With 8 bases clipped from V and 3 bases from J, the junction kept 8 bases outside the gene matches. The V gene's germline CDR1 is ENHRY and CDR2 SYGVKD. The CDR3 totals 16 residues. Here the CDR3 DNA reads TGTGCCATCCGTCCCGGGACAGGGAATGGGGCCAACGTCCTGACTTTC. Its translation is CAIRPGTGNGANVLTF.

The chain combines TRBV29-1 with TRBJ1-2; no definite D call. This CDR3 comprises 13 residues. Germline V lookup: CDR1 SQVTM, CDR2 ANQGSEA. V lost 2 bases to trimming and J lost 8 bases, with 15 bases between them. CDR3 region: CSVELVSGGGYTF. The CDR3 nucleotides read TGCAGCGTTGAATTAGTATCCGGAGGGGGCTACACCTTC.

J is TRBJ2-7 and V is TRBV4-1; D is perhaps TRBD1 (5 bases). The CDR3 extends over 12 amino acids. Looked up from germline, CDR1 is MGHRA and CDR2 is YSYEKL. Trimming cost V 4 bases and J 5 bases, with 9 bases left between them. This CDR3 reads CASSPRQHEQYF. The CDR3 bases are TGCGCCAGCAGCCCCCGACAGCACGAGCAGTACTTC.

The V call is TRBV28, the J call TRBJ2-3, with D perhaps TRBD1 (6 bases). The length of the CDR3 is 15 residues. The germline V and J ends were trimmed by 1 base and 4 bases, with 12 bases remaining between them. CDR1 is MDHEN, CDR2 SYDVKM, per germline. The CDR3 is CASSLSGARSDTQYF. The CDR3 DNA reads TGTGCCAGCAGTTTATCAGGGGCGCGCTCAGATACGCAGTATTTT.

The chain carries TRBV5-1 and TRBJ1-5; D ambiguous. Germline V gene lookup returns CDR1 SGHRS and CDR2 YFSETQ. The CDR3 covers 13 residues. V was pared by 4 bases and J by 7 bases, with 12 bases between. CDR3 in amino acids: CASSVVGKQPQHF. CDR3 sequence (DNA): TGCGCCAGCAGCGTGGTGGGTAAACAGCCCCAGCATTTT.

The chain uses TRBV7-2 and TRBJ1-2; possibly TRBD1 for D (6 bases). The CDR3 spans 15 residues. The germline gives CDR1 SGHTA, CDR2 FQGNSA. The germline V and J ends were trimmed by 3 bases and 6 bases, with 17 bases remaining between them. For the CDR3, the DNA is TGTGCCAGCAGCTTTGGCGGAGGGGGGAACGATGGCTACACCTTC. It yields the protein CASSFGGGGNDGYTF.